Sequencing of this TCR beta chain was carried out in a study of CD8+CD57+ T cells in acquired aplastic anemia. The CDR3 is made up of 13 amino acids. CDR1 and CDR2 (germline): ENHRY, SYGVKD. V was cut by 5 bases and J by 5 bases, with 13 bases left in between. About this clonotype itself: As yet, its antigen is unknown.

Study-level points and caveats: Patients and controls were not found to differ significantly in CD8+ Simpson's diversity.

CDR3 and TCR beta VDJ profiling relied on a genomic DNA template. TCRdb analysed the reads with MiXCR anew, one entry per CDR3 protein. The sample consists of about 81,000 distinct CDR3 sequences, 40% to 55% of them appearing once. This chain joins TRBV10-3 and TRBJ2-7, with D perhaps assigned TRBD1 or TRBD2 (6 bases each). The sample was sorted CD4+, CD8+, or CD8+CD57+ T cells (not recorded which) from PBMCs. The sequence was collected from a human donor in good health, serving as a control. This chain's CDR3 is CAISPGAVDEQYF. For the CDR3, the DNA is TGTGCCATCAGTCCGGGGGCAGTGGACGAGCAGTACTTC.